Following are 14 T cell receptor beta chains from one sample sequenced in a study of T-cell memory formation after mild COVID-19. TCRdb used MiXCR to reprocess the 5' RACE reads, holding one entry per CDR3 protein. The data show 400,000 or so distinct CDR3 sequences, 20% seen once. Sequenced material: PBMCs or a T cell subset sorted from them (not recorded which). Every receptor here comes from an adult woman who had mild COVID-19 (a few samples of this study predate the infection). Cell type and time point are not known.

V gene TRBV7-3 combines with J gene TRBJ2-1; 13 nucleotides agree with TRBD2. CDR3 size: 15 residues. Trimming removed 4 bases from V and 7 bases from J; junction bases left unmatched: 4. Germline loops: CDR1 SGHTA, CDR2 FQGTGA. This CDR3 is CASSSGLAGKNEQFF. The CDR3 nucleotides are TGTGCCAGCAGCTCGGGACTAGCGGGGAAGAATGAGCAGTTCTTC.

This clonotype was recorded at least ten times. The gene calls are TRBV12-3 or TRBV12-4 and TRBJ1-2; TRBD1 might be the D (5 bases). V was clipped by 1 base and J by 8 bases, with 17 bases between them. The CDR3 runs 15 residues. CDR3 bases: TGTGCCAGCAGTTTAGGGGTGGCAGGGACTGGCGGCTACACCTTC. Amino acid sequence: CASSLGVAGTGGYTF.

V and J are TRBV23-1 and TRBJ2-7; D ambiguous. TRBV23-1 is reported as an ORF; its role is uncertain. This CDR3 comprises 14 residues. V lost 2 bases and J 4 bases, leaving 12 bases between the germline ends. The CDR3 nucleotides read TGCGCCAGCAGTCAAGACCCACGCCGGTACGAGCAGTACTTC. Its translation is CASSQDPRRYEQYF.

This clonotype was observed a handful of times. V and J are TRBV4-1 and TRBJ2-3; D ambiguous. Germline lookup yields CDR1 MGHRA and CDR2 YSYEKL. V was clipped by 1 base and J by 1 base, with 12 bases between them. The CDR3 has 16 residues. DNA for the CDR3: TGCGCCAGCAGCCAAGGACGTTTCGACGGCACAGATACGCAGTATTTT. The encoded protein is CASSQGRFDGTDTQYF.

The chain employs TRBV12-3 or TRBV12-4 and TRBJ1-5; 8 positions match TRBD1. Trimming cost V 0 bases and J 2 bases; bases outside gene matches: 6. This CDR3 is 17 amino acids long. CDR3 protein: CASSLARTGSGNQPQHF. In DNA form, the CDR3 reads TGTGCCAGCAGTTTAGCGCGGACAGGGAGCGGCAATCAGCCCCAGCATTTT.

The V and J genes are TRBV7-2 and TRBJ2-1; D not certain. From germline, CDR1 is SGHTA and CDR2 FQGNSA. The length of the CDR3 is 12 residues. V lost 2 bases to trimming and J lost 10 bases, with 9 bases between them. CDR3 in DNA: TGTGCCAGCAGCTTAAACGTACGGGAGCAGTTCTTC. Translated: CASSLNVREQFF.

The V and J genes are TRBV3-2 and TRBJ1-5. TRBV3-2 is recorded as a pseudogene. The CDR3 spans 15 residues. The CDR3 sequence: CASSQDPTSNQPQHF. Here the CDR3 DNA reads TGTGCCAGCAGCCAAGATCCCACTAGCAATCAGCCCCAGCATTTT.

This sequence joins TRBV24-1 and TRBJ2-1; a possible D gene is TRBD1 (6 bases). The V and J ends lost 7 bases and 1 base respectively, with 16 bases between them. Per the germline V gene, CDR1 is KGHDR and CDR2 is SFDVKD. The CDR3 is made up of 16 amino acids. CDR3 DNA sequence: TGTGCCACCAGCCCCACCGCAACAGGGTCCTACAATGAGCAGTTCTTC. This gives the protein CATSPTATGSYNEQFF.

This clonotype was picked up a small number of times. The chain recombines TRBV6-2 or TRBV6-3 with TRBJ2-1; D is possibly TRBD2 (6 bases). The CDR3 consists of 15 residues. CDR1 and CDR2 from the germline V gene are MNHEY and SVGEGT. Deletions cut 5 bases from V and 4 bases from J, with 15 bases between. The CDR3 sequence: CASSPQGLAYNEQFF. The CDR3 DNA reads as TGTGCCAGCAGTCCTCAGGGACTGGCATACAATGAGCAGTTCTTC.

The V call is TRBV5-1, the J call TRBJ2-7; D is unclear. V shed 1 base and J shed 3 bases, with 8 bases lying between them. Germline V gene lookup returns CDR1 SGHRS and CDR2 YFSETQ. CDR3 length equals 13 residues. The CDR3 bases are TGCGCCAGCAGCTTGATAGGGCTCTACGAGCAGTACTTC. This gives the protein CASSLIGLYEQYF.

The rearrangement joins TRBV7-9 to TRBJ2-2; D not resolved. In germline, CDR1 is SEHNR, CDR2 FQNEAQ (reference sequence). Trimming left V 2 bases short and J 2 bases short, with 9 bases between. This CDR3 has 15 residues. CDR3 sequence: CASSLIRSNTGELFF. CDR3 sequence (DNA): TGTGCCAGCAGCTTAATCAGGAGTAACACCGGGGAGCTGTTTTTT.

J is TRBJ2-1 and V is TRBV21-1; the table gives TRBD2 as D, unverified against the DNA. TRBV21-1 is a pseudogene locus. The CDR3 loop spans 18 amino acids. CDR3 in DNA: TGTGCCAGCAGCAAAGACCTCAGATCAGCGGGAGGGCGCAATGAGCAGTTCTTC. Translation gives CASSKDLRSAGGRNEQFF.

This clonotype has only a few counts. J is TRBJ2-5 and V is TRBV2, with D perhaps matching TRBD1 or TRBD2 (5 bases each). The V gene lost 7 bases and the J gene lost 4 bases, with 16 bases spanning the gap. CDR3 length equals 14 residues. Germline loops: CDR1 SNHLY, CDR2 FYNNEI. This CDR3 reads CASTFAGGGETQYF. CDR3 bases: TGTGCCAGCACCTTCGCCGGTGGGGGAGAGACCCAGTACTTC.

This clonotype was observed a handful of times. The chain has TRBV6-5 and TRBJ2-5; maybe TRBD2 (5 bases). Per the germline V gene, CDR1 is MNHEY and CDR2 is SVGAGI. Between the trimmed V and J ends, which lost 2 bases and 2 bases, there was a span of 9 bases. The CDR3 runs to 14 residues. CDR3 residues: CASSYGGRQETQYF. Here the CDR3 DNA reads TGTGCCAGCAGTTACGGAGGCCGACAAGAGACCCAGTACTTC.